Below are 10 T cell receptor beta chains sequenced from a single sample in a study of response to subunit inactivated influenza vaccine. TCRdb called the RT-PCR reads again in MiXCR, with one record for every CDR3 protein. The sample consists of around 540,000 distinct CDR3 sequences, about 12% of them appearing once. The sample consisted of PBMCs from blood, taken on the day of vaccination. The receptors were gathered from a man in his forties or fifties who received an inactivated influenza vaccine.

This clonotype was recorded at least ten times. The chain joins TRBV11-3 to TRBJ2-1, with a tentative D call TRBD2 (5 bases). Germline V lookup: CDR1 SGHNT, CDR2 YENEEA. Deletions cut 6 bases from V and 1 base from J, with 10 bases between. This CDR3 contains 14 residues. The DNA of the CDR3 is TGTGCCAGCAGTAGACGGGATTCCTACAATGAGCAGTTCTTC. Encoded protein: CASSRRDSYNEQFF.

There are many counts of this clonotype. As the CDR3 is not closed by the conserved phenylalanine or tryptophan, this likely results from a read error. The DNA is left out, because the CDR3 cannot be placed on it with certainty; the CDR3 is given as TCRdb lists it. The chain joins TRBV5-1 to TRBJ2-5. Germline V gene lookup returns CDR1 SGHRS and CDR2 YFSETQ. The CDR3 is 9 residues long, counting both termini. The CDR3 spells CASSLLWGK.

The V gene is TRBV29-1, the J gene TRBJ2-4; no firm D call. The CDR3 sequence is 12 residues long. Trimming shortened V by 4 bases and J by 6 bases, and 10 bases separated the two germline ends. Germline V CDR1 and CDR2: SQVTM, ANQGSEA. Here the CDR3 reads CSVAVNGNIQYF. In nucleotides, the CDR3 is TGCAGCGTTGCGGTCAATGGAAACATTCAGTACTTC.

This clonotype was seen a handful of times. This rearrangement joins TRBV20-1 to TRBJ2-2; possibly TRBD2 for D (5 bases). In germline, CDR1 is DFQATT, CDR2 SNEGSKA (reference sequence). The CDR3 length is 17 residues. V was clipped by 3 bases and J by 2 bases, with 19 bases between them. The CDR3 nucleotides are TGCAGTGCTAGCGGAGTTACCTTGACGGGAAACACCGGGGAGCTGTTTTTT. It codes for CSASGVTLTGNTGELFF.

The chain uses TRBV6-1 and TRBJ1-6, with 8 bases that match TRBD1. This CDR3 has 17 amino acids. The V and J ends lost 5 bases and 0 bases, in that order; junction bases with no gene match: 6. Germline V lookup: CDR1 MNHNS, CDR2 SASEGT. The CDR3 protein is CASSKGQGGSYNSPLHF. CDR3 nucleotides: TGTGCCAGCAGTAAAGGACAGGGTGGCTCCTATAATTCACCCCTCCACTTT.

This clonotype was detected ten times or more. The CDR3 DNA reads as TGTGCCACCATAGCGGGCTCGCAAGAGACCCAGTACTTC. Translated, it gives CATIAGSQETQYF. The V call is TRBV10-3, the J call TRBJ2-5; 7 bases are a match to TRBD2. This CDR3 contains 13 residues. Trimming cost V 10 bases and J 2 bases; bases outside gene matches: 7. Germline V gives CDR1 ENHRY, CDR2 SYGVKD.

V usage is TRBV5-5 and J usage is TRBJ2-7; the D gene is possibly TRBD1 (7 bases). The V end was cut by 1 base, the J end by 5 bases, with 16 bases between. The germline V gene has CDR1 SGHKS and CDR2 YYEKEE (reference sequence). This CDR3 contains 15 residues. CDR3: CASSLFDREANEQYF. The CDR3 nucleotides are TGTGCCAGCAGCTTGTTCGACAGGGAGGCCAACGAGCAGTACTTC. The variable domain in full, with the rest retrieved from reference TRBV5-5 and TRBJ2-7, is DAGVTQSPTHLIKTRGQQVTLRCSPISGHKSVSWYQQVLGQGPQFIFQYYEKEERGRGNFPDRFSARQFPNYSSELNVNALLLGDSALYLCASSLFDREANEQYFGPGTRLTVT.

The rearrangement joins TRBV5-5 to TRBJ2-6; TRBD2 might be the D (6 bases). The CDR3 spans 18 residues. V lost 0 bases, J lost 2 bases, and 15 bases lay in between. CDR1 and CDR2 from the germline V gene are SGHKS and YYEKEE (reference sequence). The CDR3 bases are TGTGCCAGCAGCTTGGGGACTACCCCTCCCACTGGGGCCAACGTCCTGACTTTC. Translation gives CASSLGTTPPTGANVLTF. Full variable domain (missing parts from reference TRBV5-5 and TRBJ2-6): DAGVTQSPTHLIKTRGQQVTLRCSPISGHKSVSWYQQVLGQGPQFIFQYYEKEERGRGNFPDRFSARQFPNYSSELNVNALLLGDSALYLCASSLGTTPPTGANVLTFGAGSRLTVL.

The chain combines TRBV20-1 with TRBJ2-3, with a weak D call TRBD2 (6 bases). The CDR3 spans 13 residues. Trimming pared 5 bases from V and 7 bases from J, leaving 16 bases between. The germline gives CDR1 DFQATT, CDR2 SNEGSKA (reference sequence). The CDR3 here is CSARGSLRHTQYF. CDR3 in DNA: TGCAGTGCTCGGGGGTCTCTGCGACATACGCAGTATTTT.

This clonotype was seen a few times. The chain is built from TRBV12-3 or TRBV12-4 and TRBJ1-1, with D possibly being TRBD1 (6 bases). This CDR3 is 15 amino acids long. Trimming stripped 3 bases from V and 3 bases from J, with 14 bases between. CDR3 residues: CASSFGGRVDTEAFF. The CDR3 nucleotides are TGTGCCAGCAGTTTTGGGGGGCGCGTGGACACTGAAGCTTTCTTT.